This T cell receptor (beta chain) was identified during a study of PD-1 and CTLA-4 blockade in melanoma. The assay was immunoSEQ multiplex PCR, and TCRdb's table has in-frame clones only and misses some. The profile covers almost 30,000 clones, with about 89% appearing a single time and about 8.1% taken by the ten largest. The material was CD8+ T cells from peripheral blood, obtained before anti-PD-1 treatment. The source of this sequence is a human donor with melanoma.

The CDR3 sequence is CASSYDGGRSQWSLHF. The DNA for the CDR3 is TGTGCCAGCAGTTACGACGGGGGACGGAGTCAATGGTCCCTCCACTTT. V and J are TRBV6-5 and TRBJ1-6, with a weak D call TRBD1 (5 bases). CDR3 length: 16 amino acids. V was pared by 2 bases and J by 14 bases, with 22 bases between. The V gene's germline CDR1 is MNHEY and CDR2 SVGAGI.